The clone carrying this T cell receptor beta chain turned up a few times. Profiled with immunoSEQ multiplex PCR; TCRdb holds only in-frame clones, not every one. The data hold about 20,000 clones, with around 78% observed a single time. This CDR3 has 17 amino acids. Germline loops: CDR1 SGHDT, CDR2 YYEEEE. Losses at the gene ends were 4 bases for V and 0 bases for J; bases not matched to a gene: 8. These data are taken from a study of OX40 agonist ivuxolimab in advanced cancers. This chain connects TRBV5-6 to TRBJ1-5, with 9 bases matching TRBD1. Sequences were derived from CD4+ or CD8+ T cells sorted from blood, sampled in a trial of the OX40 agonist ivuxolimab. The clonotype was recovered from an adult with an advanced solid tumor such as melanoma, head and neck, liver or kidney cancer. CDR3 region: CASSANRDRVSNQPQHF. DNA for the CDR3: TGTGCCAGCAGCGCTAACCGGGACAGGGTTAGCAATCAGCCCCAGCATTTT.